Listed here are 14 T cell receptor beta chains from one sample, sequenced in a study of T cell responses to AZD1222 COVID-19 vaccine. The data were produced by immunoSEQ multiplex PCR, yet TCRdb's version contains in-frame clones alone and is incomplete. There are about 110,000 clones in the sample; roughly 93% occur only once, and 2.9% lies in the top ten. The specimen comprised peripheral blood, sampled 28 days after the second AZD1222 dose. The source is an adult who received the AZD1222 COVID-19 vaccine.

The V and J genes are TRBV18 and TRBJ1-4; perhaps TRBD1 as D (6 bases). V lost 6 bases, J lost 0 bases, and 11 bases lay in between. This CDR3 is 15 amino acids long. CDR1 KGHSH and CDR2 LQKENI come from the germline V gene. The DNA of the CDR3 is TGTGCCAGCTCGCCGGACAGAGCAACTAATGAAAAACTGTTTTTT. The encoded protein is CASSPDRATNEKLFF.

This chain joins TRBV7-8 and TRBJ2-7, with D unresolved. This CDR3 is built from 14 residues. V was clipped by 2 bases and J by 7 bases, with 15 bases between them. Germline V gene sequence: CDR1 SGHVS, CDR2 FQNEAQ. CDR3 residues: CASSLKLSRMEQYF. The CDR3, as DNA: TGTGCCAGCAGCTTAAAACTTTCTCGAATGGAGCAGTACTTC.

This clone is a singleton in its sample. The chain has TRBV5-1 and TRBJ2-1; 9 bases line up with TRBD2. The CDR3 covers 15 residues. CDR1 and CDR2 from the germline V gene are SGHRS and YFSETQ. Unmatched junction bases numbered 6, after V lost 4 bases and J lost 4 bases. The chain's CDR3 is CASSPRTSEYNEQFF. The DNA of the CDR3 is TGCGCCAGCAGCCCCCGGACTAGCGAGTACAATGAGCAGTTCTTC.

The chain uses TRBV5-5 and TRBJ2-1, with D possibly matching TRBD2 (6 bases). The CDR3 totals 13 residues. Germline CDR1 is SGHKS and CDR2 is YYEKEE (reference sequence). With 4 bases removed from V and 10 bases from J, the gap between germline ends came to 15 bases. CDR3 DNA: TGTGCCAGCAGCCCCTTAACTAGCAGCGAGCAGTTCTTC. Translating gives CASSPLTSSEQFF.

The gene calls are TRBV12-3 or TRBV12-4 and TRBJ1-1; D not resolved. This CDR3 contains 12 residues. V was trimmed by 6 bases and J by 5 bases, leaving 10 bases between them. The CDR3 coding sequence is TGTGCCAGCAGGCTGATGGGGACTGAAGCTTTCTTT. Its translation is CASRLMGTEAFF.

The genes are TRBV2 and TRBJ2-1; TRBD1 is a possible D gene (6 bases). CDR1 SNHLY and CDR2 FYNNEI come from the germline V gene. Trimming left V 1 base short and J 7 bases short, with 17 bases between. This CDR3 contains 16 residues. The CDR3 spells CASSEGMTGQRNEQFF. CDR3 nucleotides: TGTGCCAGCAGTGAAGGAATGACTGGACAGCGGAATGAGCAGTTCTTC.

This clone was recorded once. The chain is built from TRBV18 and TRBJ1-2, with TRBD1 as a possible D gene (5 bases). Trimming took 2 bases from V and 8 from J, leaving 21 bases between them. CDR1 and CDR2 (germline): KGHSH, LQKENI. There are 16 residues in the CDR3. In nucleotides, the CDR3 is TGTGCCAGCTCACCAGAATCAAGTGGCAGGGAATCGGGCTACACCTTC. This codes for CASSPESSGRESGYTF. The variable domain in full, completed from reference TRBV18 and TRBJ1-2, reads NAGVMQNPRHLVRRRGQEARLRCSPMKGHSHVYWYRQLPEEGLKFMVYLQKENIIDESGMPKERFSAEFPKEGPSILRIQQVVRGDSAAYFCASSPESSGRESGYTFGSGTRLTVV.

This chain uses TRBV3-1 (or the pseudogene TRBV3-2) with TRBJ2-2; a weak D match, TRBD2 (5 bases). The CDR3 runs 14 residues. V lost 4 bases to trimming and J lost 7 bases, with 13 bases between them. In germline, CDR1 is LGHDT, CDR2 YNNKEL (reference sequence). The CDR3 region is CASSPGGSHGELFF. The CDR3 nucleotides read TGTGCCAGCAGCCCAGGCGGGTCTCACGGGGAGCTGTTTTTT.

V is TRBV5-1 and J is TRBJ1-2; possibly TRBD1 for D (5 bases). The CDR3 has 14 amino acids. Trimming cost V 0 bases and J 2 bases, with 8 bases left between them. Germline lookup yields CDR1 SGHRS and CDR2 YFSETQ. CDR3 nucleotides: TGCGCCAGCAGCTTGGGCCAGGGCAACTATGGCTACACCTTC. Its translation: CASSLGQGNYGYTF.

This clone was seen more than once but under ten times. The rearrangement uses TRBV4-2 and TRBJ2-2, with 11 bases lining up with TRBD2. This CDR3 is built from 18 residues. The germline V gene has CDR1 LGHNA and CDR2 YNFKEQ. J gave up 3 bases and V 2 bases, and 8 bases lay outside the gene matches. The chain's CDR3 is CASSQSLAGGKHTGELFF. The CDR3 DNA follows: TGTGCCAGCAGCCAATCCTTAGCGGGGGGGAAACACACCGGGGAGCTGTTTTTT.

V is TRBV7-9 and J is TRBJ1-2, with unresolved D. Trimming cost V 2 bases and J 9 bases, with 7 bases left between them. The germline gives CDR1 SEHNR, CDR2 FQNEAQ (reference sequence). The CDR3 length is 11 residues. The CDR3 DNA is TGTGCCAGCAGCTTACAGGCTAGCTACACCTTC. Its protein is CASSLQASYTF.

V gene TRBV6-5 combines with J gene TRBJ1-5; D might be TRBD1 (6 bases). This CDR3 spans 15 amino acids. In germline, CDR1 is MNHEY, CDR2 SVGAGI. The V gene lost 0 bases and the J gene lost 6 bases, with 12 bases spanning the gap. The DNA for the CDR3 is TGTGCCAGCAGTTACTCGACCGGGGGCAGTCAGCCCCAGCATTTT. This encodes CASSYSTGGSQPQHF.

The rearrangement links TRBV6-5 to TRBJ1-3; no definite D call. This CDR3 comprises 14 residues. The V end lost 0 bases, the J end lost 4 bases, and 7 bases lay between the germline ends. Per the germline V gene, CDR1 is MNHEY and CDR2 is SVGAGI. CDR3 sequence: CASSYSSEGNTIYF. In DNA, the CDR3 is TGTGCCAGCAGTTACTCGTCTGAAGGAAACACCATATATTTT.

V and J are TRBV10-3 and TRBJ2-1; 9 bases are a match to TRBD2. Germline CDR1 ENHRY, CDR2 SYGVKD. The CDR3 runs to 13 residues. The V and J ends lost 10 bases and 9 bases, in that order; junction bases with no gene match: 10. Here the CDR3 DNA reads TGTGCCAGTAGCGGGAGAGAGGTCGCTGAGCAGTTCTTC. Translating it yields CASSGREVAEQFF.